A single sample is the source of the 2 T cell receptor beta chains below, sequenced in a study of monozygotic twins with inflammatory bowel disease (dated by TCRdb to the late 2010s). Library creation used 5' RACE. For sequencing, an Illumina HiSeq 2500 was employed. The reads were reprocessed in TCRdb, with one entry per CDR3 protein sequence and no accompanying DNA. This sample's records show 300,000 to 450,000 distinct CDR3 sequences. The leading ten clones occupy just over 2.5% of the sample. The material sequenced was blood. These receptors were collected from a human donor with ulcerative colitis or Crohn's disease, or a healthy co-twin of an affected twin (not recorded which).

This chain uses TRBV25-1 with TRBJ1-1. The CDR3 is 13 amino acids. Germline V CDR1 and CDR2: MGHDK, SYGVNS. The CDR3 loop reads CASSGRVNTEAFF.

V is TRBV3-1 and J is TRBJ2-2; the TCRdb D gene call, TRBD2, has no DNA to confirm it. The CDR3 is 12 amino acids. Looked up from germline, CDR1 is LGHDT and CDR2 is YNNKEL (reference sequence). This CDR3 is CASSPLGGELFF.